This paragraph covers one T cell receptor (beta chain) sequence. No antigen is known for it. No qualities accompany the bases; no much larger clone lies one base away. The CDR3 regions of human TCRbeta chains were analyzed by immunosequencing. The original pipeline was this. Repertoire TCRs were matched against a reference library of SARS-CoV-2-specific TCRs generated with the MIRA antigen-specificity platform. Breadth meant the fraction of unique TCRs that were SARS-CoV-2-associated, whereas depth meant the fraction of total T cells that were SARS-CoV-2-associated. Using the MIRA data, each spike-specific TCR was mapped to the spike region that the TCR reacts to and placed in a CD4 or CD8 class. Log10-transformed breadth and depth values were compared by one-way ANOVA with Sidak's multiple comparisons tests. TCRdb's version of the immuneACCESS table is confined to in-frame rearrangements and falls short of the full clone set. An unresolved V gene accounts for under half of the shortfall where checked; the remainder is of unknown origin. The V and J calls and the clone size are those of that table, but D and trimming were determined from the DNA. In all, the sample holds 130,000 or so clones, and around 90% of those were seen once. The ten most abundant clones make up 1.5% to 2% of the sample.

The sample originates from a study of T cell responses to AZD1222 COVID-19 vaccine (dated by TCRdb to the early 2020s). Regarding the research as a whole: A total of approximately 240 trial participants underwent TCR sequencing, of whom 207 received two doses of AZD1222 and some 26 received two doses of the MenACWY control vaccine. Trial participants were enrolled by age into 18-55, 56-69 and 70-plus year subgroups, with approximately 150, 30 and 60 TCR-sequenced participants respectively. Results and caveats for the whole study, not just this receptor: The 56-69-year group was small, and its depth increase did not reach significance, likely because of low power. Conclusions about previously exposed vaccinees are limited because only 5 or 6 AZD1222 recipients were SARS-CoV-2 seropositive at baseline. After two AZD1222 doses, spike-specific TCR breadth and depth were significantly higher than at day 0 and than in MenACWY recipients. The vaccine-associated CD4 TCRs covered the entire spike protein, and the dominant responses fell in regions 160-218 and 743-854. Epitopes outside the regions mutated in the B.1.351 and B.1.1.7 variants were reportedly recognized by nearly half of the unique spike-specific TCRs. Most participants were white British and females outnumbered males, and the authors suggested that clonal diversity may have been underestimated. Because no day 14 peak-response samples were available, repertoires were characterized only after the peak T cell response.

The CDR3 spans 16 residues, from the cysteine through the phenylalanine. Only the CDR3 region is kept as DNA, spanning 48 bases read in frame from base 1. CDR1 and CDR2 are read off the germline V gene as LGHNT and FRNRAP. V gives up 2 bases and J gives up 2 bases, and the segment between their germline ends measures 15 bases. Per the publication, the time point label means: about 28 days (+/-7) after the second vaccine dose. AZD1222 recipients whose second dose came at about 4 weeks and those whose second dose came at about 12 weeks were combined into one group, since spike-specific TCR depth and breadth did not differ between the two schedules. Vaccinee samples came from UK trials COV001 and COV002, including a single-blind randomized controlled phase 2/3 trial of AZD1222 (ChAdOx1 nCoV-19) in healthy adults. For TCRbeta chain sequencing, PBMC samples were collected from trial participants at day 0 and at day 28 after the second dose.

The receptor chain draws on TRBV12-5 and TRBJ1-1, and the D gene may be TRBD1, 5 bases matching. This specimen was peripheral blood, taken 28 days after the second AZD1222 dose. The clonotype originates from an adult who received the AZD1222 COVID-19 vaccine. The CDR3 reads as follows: CASGLTYQTANTEAFF. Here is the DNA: TGTGCTAGTGGTTTGACATACCAGACAGCTAACACTGAAGCTTTCTTT.